These 17 T cell receptor beta chains were sequenced from one sample in a study of radiation and T cells in renal cell carcinoma. Time point described: blood 4 weeks post-SBRT, at nephrectomy. Treatment reported: 15 Gy SBRT to primary tumor, nephrectomy 4 weeks later. The repertoire was sequenced with immunoSEQ multiplex PCR; TCRdb's copy has only in-frame clones and lacks some. The sample lists about 78,000 clones; 80% to 90% were seen once. The sample consisted of blood, taken from a patient whose treatment included radiotherapy and nephrectomy. These receptors all come from a woman between 65 and 79 years old with renal cell carcinoma.

V is TRBV2 and J is TRBJ1-1; no definite D call. Germline assignment: CDR1 SNHLY and CDR2 FYNNEI. V was cut by 8 bases and J by 1 base, with 5 bases left in between. The length of the CDR3 is 11 residues. For the CDR3, the DNA is TGTGCCAGCGGTCGGAACACTGAAGCTTTCTTT. It yields the protein CASGRNTEAFF.

The chain is built from TRBV9 and TRBJ2-3; 10 bases are shared with TRBD2. CDR1 is SGDLS and CDR2 is YYNGEE in the germline V gene. The V gene end was trimmed by 0 bases and the J gene end by 0 bases; junction bases not matched to a gene: 13. The CDR3 is 20 residues long. This CDR3 is CASSVAHRAGSGGSTDTQYF. The CDR3, as DNA: TGTGCCAGCAGCGTAGCTCACAGGGCGGGTAGCGGGGGGAGCACAGATACGCAGTATTTT.

Here the CDR3 DNA reads TGTGCCAGCAGCGCGGTCGGGATGAACACTGAAGCTTTCTTT. It encodes CASSAVGMNTEAFF. V is TRBV7-2 and J is TRBJ1-1; D ambiguous. CDR1 SGHTA and CDR2 FQGNSA come from the germline V gene. The CDR3 has 14 residues. Trimming stripped 5 bases from V and 0 bases from J, with 10 bases between.

The chain employs TRBV27 and TRBJ1-2; tentatively, D is TRBD1 (5 bases). The CDR3 has 13 amino acids. Germline V CDR1 and CDR2: MNHEY, SMNVEV (reference sequence). V was clipped by 2 bases and J by 8 bases, with 12 bases between them. In DNA, the CDR3 is TGTGCCAGCAGTTTACAGGGAGTTGGGGGCTACACCTTC. Residues: CASSLQGVGGYTF.

The chain uses TRBV9 and TRBJ1-5; 7 nucleotides line up with TRBD1. The CDR3 contains 14 residues. V shed 2 bases, J shed 4 bases, and the junction held 3 bases outside the gene matches. Germline V gene data show CDR1 as SGDLS and CDR2 as YYNGEE. In DNA, the CDR3 is TGTGCCAGCAGCGTTACAGGGGAAAATCAGCCCCAGCATTTT. It translates to CASSVTGENQPQHF.

A single count supports this clone. The V and J genes are TRBV19 and TRBJ2-1; D is possibly TRBD2 (7 bases). This CDR3 comprises 17 residues. V was trimmed by 3 bases and J by 2 bases, leaving 17 bases between them. Germline values: CDR1 LNHDA, CDR2 SQIVND (reference sequence). The DNA for the CDR3 is TGTGCCAGTAGTATTTCCCCTTCGGGGGGCCCCTACAATGAGCAGTTCTTC. Its translation: CASSISPSGGPYNEQFF.

The CDR3 DNA follows: TGTGCCAGCAGCTTACTTTGGGCCGGGGGCTACACCTTC. Translating it yields CASSLLWAGGYTF. The chain combines TRBV7-2 with TRBJ1-2; no clear D. The CDR3 runs 13 residues. Trimming took off 2 bases at V and 8 bases at J, with 12 bases between the two ends. CDR1 SGHTA and CDR2 FQGNSA come from the germline V gene.

A single count supports this clone. The same CDR3 is also encoded by other DNA sequences in this sample. The genes are TRBV5-1 and TRBJ2-3; TRBD2 aligns across 7 bases. CDR3 length: 15 residues. V trimming: 2 bases; J trimming: 1 base; junction bases outside the gene matches: 4. Per the germline V gene, CDR1 is SGHRS and CDR2 is YFSETQ. DNA of the CDR3: TGCGCCAGCAGCTTAGGGCTAGCGGGCACAGATACGCAGTATTTT. It translates to CASSLGLAGTDTQYF.

V is TRBV30 and J is TRBJ2-7, with 8 bases matching TRBD1. The germline V gene has CDR1 GTSNPN and CDR2 SVGIG (reference sequence). V lost 1 base to trimming and J lost 6 bases; unmatched junction nucleotides: 11. CDR3 length: 15 residues. The CDR3 sequence: CAWSASLTGAAEQYF. CDR3 DNA: TGTGCCTGGAGTGCCAGTTTGACAGGGGCGGCCGAGCAGTACTTC.

V usage is TRBV11-2 and J usage is TRBJ2-7; 12 positions match TRBD1. V was clipped by 4 bases and J by 6 bases; unmatched bases: 10. This CDR3 region has 16 residues. Germline assignment: CDR1 SGHAT and CDR2 FQNNGV. The CDR3: CASSSPLLGQGAEQYF. CDR3 coding DNA: TGTGCCAGCAGCTCCCCCCTCCTGGGACAGGGGGCCGAGCAGTACTTC. The variable domain in full, completed from reference TRBV11-2 and TRBJ2-7, reads EAGVAQSPRYKIIEKRQSVAFWCNPISGHATLYWYQQILGQGPKLLIQFQNNGVVDDSQLPKDRFSAERLKGVDSTLKIQPAKLEDSAVYLCASSSPLLGQGAEQYFGPGTRLTVT.

The V call is TRBV6-5, the J call TRBJ1-1; a weak D match, TRBD1 (6 bases). CDR1 MNHEY and CDR2 SVGAGI come from the germline V gene. Between the trimmed V and J ends, which lost 5 bases and 6 bases, there was a span of 16 bases. The CDR3 consists of 14 residues. The CDR3 loop reads CASSNLGGHAEAFF. In DNA form, the CDR3 reads TGTGCCAGCAGTAACCTCGGGGGGCATGCTGAAGCTTTCTTT.

The chain recombines TRBV19 with TRBJ1-1, with no clear D. This CDR3 has 14 residues. Germline CDR1 is LNHDA and CDR2 is SQIVND (reference sequence). Trimming left V 6 bases short and J 1 base short, with 12 bases between. CDR3 DNA sequence: TGTGCCAGTAGCCCCCCGGCCTGGAACACTGAAGCTTTCTTT. This gives the protein CASSPPAWNTEAFF.

This chain uses TRBV9 with TRBJ1-6, with TRBD1 matching over 10 bases. The germline V gene has CDR1 SGDLS and CDR2 YYNGEE. This CDR3 spans 17 amino acids. The trim removed 4 bases at V and 4 bases at J, leaving 8 bases unmatched. The CDR3 region is CASSTPRGQGYNSPLHF. DNA of the CDR3: TGTGCCAGCAGCACACCACGGGGACAGGGGTATAATTCACCCCTCCACTTT. The full variable domain, in which reference TRBV9 and TRBJ1-6 provide the parts outside the CDR3, is DSGVTQTPKHLITATGQRVTLRCSPRSGDLSVYWYQQSLDQGLQFLIQYYNGEERAKGNILERFSAQQFPDLHSELNLSSLELGDSALYFCASSTPRGQGYNSPLHFGNGTRLTVT.

This chain uses TRBV28 with TRBJ2-4; no clear D gene. Germline assignment: CDR1 MDHEN and CDR2 SYDVKM. This CDR3 is 15 amino acids long. Trimming stripped 2 bases from V and 8 bases from J, with 16 bases between. The CDR3 DNA sequence: TGTGCCAGCAGTTTACGAGACCCCCCGACGGACATTCAGTACTTC. It translates to CASSLRDPPTDIQYF.

The chain combines TRBV6-1 with TRBJ1-5, with D unresolved. Germline loops: CDR1 MNHNS, CDR2 SASEGT. Trimming took 2 bases from V and 2 from J, leaving 7 bases between them. The CDR3 spans 14 residues. CDR3 nucleotides: TGTGCCAGCAGTGAAATGGTGGGCAATCAGCCCCAGCATTTT. Its translation: CASSEMVGNQPQHF.

The chain couples TRBV5-4 to TRBJ2-5; D ambiguous. Germline V CDR1 and CDR2: SGHNT, YYREEE (reference sequence). The V gene lost 3 bases and the J gene lost 1 base, with 10 bases spanning the gap. This CDR3 region has 14 residues. The CDR3 DNA sequence: TGTGCCAGCAGCTCCCGCGCCAGCCAAGAGACCCAGTACTTC. It translates to CASSSRASQETQYF.

V is TRBV6-1 and J is TRBJ1-4, with 10 bases fitting TRBD1. In germline, CDR1 is MNHNS, CDR2 SASEGT. The CDR3 has 17 residues. V was pared by 5 bases and J by 3 bases, with 9 bases of the junction left unmatched. CDR3 in DNA: TGTGCCAGCAGTAAAGGACAGGGGGGCATGGCTAATGAAAAACTGTTTTTT. This translates into CASSKGQGGMANEKLFF.